This note documents a single TCR beta chain sequence. This sample is part of a study of control samples from healthy donors and cancer patients. V gave up 5 bases and J gave up 9 bases, with 13 bases separating them. Germline values: CDR1 GTSNPN, CDR2 SVGIG (reference sequence). This CDR3 region has 11 residues. Generated by immunoSEQ multiplex PCR, the TCRdb table keeps only in-frame clones and is missing some. The data hold 130,000 to 150,000 clones, with over 85% observed a single time. Sequencing was carried out using blood. The chain uses TRBV30 and TRBJ1-2; D remains ambiguous. The sequence derives from a man in his late teens or twenties in good health. The CDR3 sequence: CAWDLRYRYTF. The CDR3 DNA follows: TGTGCCTGGGACCTTCGGTACCGCTACACCTTC. The full variable domain, its missing parts supplied by reference TRBV30 and TRBJ1-2, is SQTIHQWPATLVQPVGSPLSLECTVEGTSNPNLYWYRQAAGRGLQLLFYSVGIGQISSEVPQNLSASRPQDRQFILSSKKLLLSDSGFYLCAWDLRYRYTFGSGTRLTVV.